This TCR beta chain comes out of a study of T cell repertoires in cytomegalovirus infection. In the study overall: Alongside well-studied HLA-B-restricted CMV epitopes, recently identified HLA-C-restricted CMV epitopes were also used. It was the public TCR beta signatures that indicated both CMV infection and matching HLA type. Study outcomes and limitations: HLA-C-restricted CMV clonotypes gave the most frequent clonotype in two of eight donors. CMV carriers with the relevant HLA were identified by cumulative public TCR beta family frequency.

Using its own MiXCR run on the reads, TCRdb lists one record per CDR3 protein. Of approximately 24,000 distinct CDR3 sequences listed, 22% are singletons. This clonotype was picked up many times. The antigen remains undetermined. The TCR originated in a human donor in good health (CMV status not recorded). Some clones in this sample may be carry-over from other donors' samples. Sequences were derived from CD8+ T cells from cultured PBMCs, sampled from culture after CMV antigen stimulation.

The CDR3 nucleotides are TGTGCCAGCAGCACCAACAGGGGGCGCGAGGGCAATGAGCAGTTCTTC. It is translated as CASSTNRGREGNEQFF. This chain uses TRBV7-8 with TRBJ2-1; the match to TRBD1 covers 9 bases. Germline V gives CDR1 SGHVS, CDR2 FQNEAQ. Trimming at V came to 5 bases and at J to 6 bases, leaving 11 bases not matched to a gene. The CDR3 length is 16 residues. The whole variable domain, remainder taken from reference TRBV7-8 and TRBJ2-1, is GAGVSQSPRYKVAKRGQDVALRCDPISGHVSLFWYQQALGQGPEFLTYFQNEAQLDKSGLPSDRFFAERPEGSVSTLKIQRTQQEDSAVYLCASSTNRGREGNEQFFGPGTRLTVL.